Reported below is one T cell receptor (beta chain). Its antigen is currently not known. Per-base quality was not reported, and no clone a single base away is much larger than it. This record comes from a study of blood T cell repertoires in COVID-19 (dated by TCRdb to about 2020). Regarding the complete study: Collaborator samples came from the United States, Italy and Spain and covered acute and convalescent phases of COVID-19. A de-identified subject ID, COVID-19 status, age in years and sex were almost always included in the sample metadata. Where available, HLA class I and class II types were taken from metadata supplied by the sample provider and were not determined by assay-based typing. The material from the prospective study consisted of cDNA or gDNA derived from T cells, B-cell-depleted T cells, or PBMCs. Samples were obtained from the ongoing ImmuneRACE study (first 160 participants) and from 1,254 subjects provided by 6 global collaborators. The repertoires were released in a freely available public database meant as a resource for research on the immune response to SARS-CoV-2. Deeply sampled blood TCRbeta repertoires from subjects exposed to, actively infected with, or recovered from COVID-19 were included in the dataset.

TCRbeta CDR3 regions were amplified from genomic DNA using the immunoSEQ Assay, a bias-controlled multiplex PCR. The original methods were these. The number of nucleated cells in each sample was estimated by amplification of reference gene primers within the assay. To quantify the absolute abundance of each unique TCRbeta CDR3 rearrangement, sequence reads were collapsed and filtered. For each sample, productive Simpson clonality was calculated as the square root of Simpson's diversity index over productive rearrangements. TCRdb mirrors the immuneACCESS table, restricted to in-frame sequences. Some clones are absent from its copies; in checked studies, under half trace to an unresolved V gene, and the reason for the others is unknown. Clone size and the V and J calls come from that table; the DNA yielded D and trimming. Across this sample there are 95,000 to 100,000 clones, with more than 65% seen only once. Jointly, the top ten make up 15% to 20% of the sample.

Collaborating institutions collected whole blood in K2EDTA tubes following their own protocols. For TCRbeta analysis, collaborators shipped samples as frozen whole blood, isolated PBMCs, or DNA extracted from either of those sample types. The CDR3 holds 15 amino acids from the cysteine to the phenylalanine. This entry keeps only the CDR3 DNA: 45 bases, framed from base 1. Germline trimming amounts to 2 bases on V and 3 bases on J, with 5 as the count of junction bases outside the gene matches. The germline V gene (reference sequence) yields SGHAT for CDR1 and FQDESV for CDR2. What the authors observed across the whole study: How much clinical and demographic metadata was included differed by source and by participant, and the metadata was provided uncurated.

This chain joins TRBV11-1 to TRBJ2-7; TRBD1 matches 9 bases in the middle. This TCR derives from a woman older than 75 with active or convalescent COVID-19. Sequencing used peripheral blood. Here is the DNA: TGTGCCAGCAGCTTATCGGACAGGGGCCACTACGAGCAGTACTTC. This translates into CASSLSDRGHYEQYF. The CDR3 plus the reference TRBV11-1 and TRBJ2-7 genes for the other parts give the full variable domain: EAEVAQSPRYKITEKSQAVAFWCDPISGHATLYWYRQILGQGPELLVQFQDESVVDDSQLPKDRFSAERLKGVDSTLKIQPAELGDSAMYLCASSLSDRGHYEQYFGPGTRLTVT.